These 2 T cell receptor beta chains came from one sample sequenced in a study of shared clonotypes between healthy human individuals. Naive CD8 cells comprised CD45RO-negative, CCR7-positively selected cells, excluding terminally differentiated effector memory CD45RA+ cells. Libraries were prepared by immunoSEQ multiplex PCR; TCRdb keeps only in-frame clonotypes and omits some of them. The sample lists roughly 2 million clones, roughly 95% occurring once. Specimen: naive CD8+ T cells sorted from blood. These receptors were collected from a man younger than 30 in good health.

This clone was picked up one time. The chain carries TRBV2 and TRBJ2-3, with D hard to call. CDR3 length: 14 residues. V lost 2 bases, J lost 5 bases, and 11 bases lay in between. Germline V CDR1 and CDR2: SNHLY, FYNNEI. CDR3 DNA sequence: TGTGCCAGCAGTGAAAGAGACTCTGGAGATACGCAGTATTTT. The encoded protein is CASSERDSGDTQYF.

A remark on this clone: At one end the junction does not follow the germline gene, possibly because of a read error. This chain uses TRBV7-7 with TRBJ2-7; 10 bases match TRBD1. The CDR3 runs 15 residues. The germline V gene encodes CDR1 SSHAT and CDR2 FNYEAQ (reference sequence). The CDR3 reads CASSLPGTGEHEQYF. DNA of the CDR3: TGTGCTAGCAGCTTACCCGGGACAGGGGAACACGAGCAGTACTTC.